Each of the 27 T cell receptor beta chains below was sequenced from the same sample in a study of beta chain features in type 1 diabetes (dated by TCRdb to between 2018 and 2020). The research as a whole found: Type 1 diabetes patients showed a moderate but significant shortening of TCRB CDR3 length in all four CD4+ subsets.

Libraries were constructed by the immunoSEQ multiplex PCR assay. The entire isolated RNA was reverse transcribed using the High Capacity cDNA Reverse Transcription Kit, and thus expressed TCRB transcripts were sequenced. TCRdb provides this immuneACCESS table in a form limited to in-frame rearrangements. Some clones are lacking; in checked studies, under half of them reflect an unresolved V gene, and why the rest are absent is not known. For this sample there are about 340,000 clones; about a tenth appear just once. The ten largest make up about 1% of the sample. Which antigens these TCRs recognize remains unknown. Input material: central memory CD4+ T cells from blood. These TCRs come from a man aged 25-45 years with type 1 diabetes.

The V gene is TRBV5-5, the J gene TRBJ2-3; D is tentatively TRBD1 or TRBD2 (5 bases each). The CDR3 length is 17 residues. CDR1 and CDR2 (germline): SGHKS, YYEKEE (reference sequence). The V end lost 0 bases, the J end lost 1 base, and 15 bases lay between the germline ends. Written as DNA, the CDR3 is TGTGCCAGCAGCTTGGTAGTCGGGGCCCAAGGCACAGATACGCAGTATTTT. Protein: CASSLVVGAQGTDTQYF.

This clone has a count of ten or more. The chain is built from TRBV19 and TRBJ2-2, with a weak D call TRBD2 (6 bases). Trimming took 4 bases from V and 6 from J, leaving 12 bases between them. CDR1 is LNHDA, CDR2 SQIVND, per germline (reference sequence). The CDR3 contains 14 residues. The CDR3 DNA sequence: TGTGCCAGTAGTAGGGACGGGAGCGCCGGGGAGCTGTTTTTT. Its translation is CASSRDGSAGELFF.

The genes are TRBV6-6 and TRBJ1-1; unclear D gene. CDR3 length: 14 amino acids. V shed 5 bases and J shed 6 bases, with 16 bases lying between them. Germline lookup yields CDR1 MNHNY and CDR2 SVGAGI (reference sequence). The CDR3 sequence: CASSEPRLVAEAFF. The DNA for the CDR3 is TGTGCCAGCAGTGAGCCCAGGTTAGTAGCTGAAGCTTTCTTT.

This chain links TRBV5-4 with TRBJ2-3; no firm D call. Trimming left V 4 bases short and J 4 bases short, with 13 bases between. Germline V gives CDR1 SGHNT, CDR2 YYREEE (reference sequence). CDR3 length equals 14 residues. The chain's CDR3 is CASSAATQSDTQYF. CDR3 nucleotide sequence: TGTGCCAGCAGCGCCGCGACTCAATCAGATACGCAGTATTTT.

The chain has TRBV9 and TRBJ2-5, with TRBD2 matching over 8 bases. With 2 bases clipped from V and 4 bases from J, the junction kept 7 bases outside the gene matches. Germline V gene lookup returns CDR1 SGDLS and CDR2 YYNGEE. The CDR3 is 15 residues long. The CDR3 here is CASSVVGGGRETQYF. The CDR3 DNA sequence: TGTGCCAGCAGCGTGGTAGGCGGGGGGCGAGAGACCCAGTACTTC.

V gene TRBV5-8 combines with J gene TRBJ1-5, with D perhaps matching TRBD1 (5 bases). V lost 3 bases and J 2 bases, leaving 12 bases between the germline ends. This CDR3 is built from 15 residues. Germline V gene sequence: CDR1 SGHTS, CDR2 YDEGEE. CDR3 nucleotide sequence: TGTGCCAGCAGCTCAGGGTTGAGAGGCAATCAGCCCCAGCATTTT. It codes for CASSSGLRGNQPQHF.

This clone was found a few times. This sequence joins TRBV20-1 and TRBJ2-1; TRBD2 agrees at 8 bases. Germline values: CDR1 DFQATT, CDR2 SNEGSKA (reference sequence). Trimming at V came to 5 bases and at J to 13 bases, leaving 7 bases not matched to a gene. CDR3 length equals 11 residues. CDR3 sequence: CSADSGVTQFF. CDR3 nucleotide sequence: TGCAGTGCTGATAGCGGGGTGACACAGTTCTTC.

In its sample, this clone was seen a few times. The chain couples TRBV27 to TRBJ2-3; D may be TRBD2 (5 bases). The CDR3 consists of 15 residues. V was pared by 0 bases and J by 5 bases, with 12 bases between. Germline-derived CDR1 and CDR2 are MNHEY and SMNVEV (reference sequence). The DNA of the CDR3 is TGTGCCAGCAGTTTATCTATGTCCGGAGGAGATACGCAGTATTTT. Its translation is CASSLSMSGGDTQYF.

The chain is built from TRBV25-1 and TRBJ1-4, with TRBD1 matching 9 bases. V dropped 5 bases and J dropped 6; count of bases not matched to a gene: 1. The CDR3 covers 13 residues. From germline, CDR1 is MGHDK and CDR2 SYGVNS. DNA for the CDR3: TGTGCCAGCAGTACAGGGGGCGATGAAAAACTGTTTTTT. As protein: CASSTGGDEKLFF. Filled out from reference TRBV25-1 and TRBJ1-4, the complete variable domain reads EADIYQTPRYLVIGTGKKITLECSQTMGHDKMYWYQQDPGMELHLIHYSYGVNSTEKGDLSSESTVSRIRTEHFPLTLESARPSHTSQYLCASSTGGDEKLFFGSGTQLSVL.

This clone was seen only a few times. Here the CDR3 DNA reads TGTGCCAGCAGCGCGGGCAGTGGAGTCCAGCCCCAGCATTTT. Protein sequence: CASSAGSGVQPQHF. The V gene is TRBV5-7, the J gene TRBJ1-5; D uncertain. TRBV5-7 is designated an ORF whose function remains uncertain. Trimming pared 4 bases from V and 7 bases from J, leaving 15 bases between. The CDR3 runs 14 residues.

V is TRBV7-9 and J is TRBJ1-6; the match to TRBD1 covers 9 bases. With V trimmed by 11 bases and J by 10 bases, 9 bases remained unmatched. The CDR3 length is 13 residues. Germline values: CDR1 SEHNR, CDR2 FQNEAQ (reference sequence). The CDR3 DNA reads as TGTGCCGGCTCGGGACAGGGATACTCACCCCTCCACTTT. Its protein is CAGSGQGYSPLHF. Variable domain in full (rest from reference TRBV7-9 and TRBJ1-6): DTGVSQNPRHKITKRGQNVTFRCDPISEHNRLYWYRQTLGQGPEFLTYFQNEAQLEKSRLLSDRFSAERPKGSFSTLEIQRTEQGDSAMYLCAGSGQGYSPLHFGNGTRLTVT.

This rearrangement joins TRBV7-2 to TRBJ1-1; D uncertain. CDR1 is SGHTA, CDR2 FQGNSA, per germline. Trimming shortened V by 5 bases and J by 2 bases, and 9 bases separated the two germline ends. The CDR3 sequence is 13 residues long. CDR3 region: CASSPIANTEAFF. The DNA of the CDR3 is TGTGCCAGCAGCCCAATAGCCAACACTGAAGCTTTCTTT. The full variable domain, its missing parts supplied by reference TRBV7-2 and TRBJ1-1, is GAGVSQSPSNKVTEKGKDVELRCDPISGHTALYWYRQSLGQGLEFLIYFQGNSAPDKSGLPSDRFSAERTGGSVSTLTIQRTQQEDSAVYLCASSPIANTEAFFGQGTRLTVV.

The rearrangement links TRBV30 to TRBJ1-5, with D unclear. Trimming shortened V by 2 bases and J by 2 bases, and 7 bases separated the two germline ends. The germline V gene has CDR1 GTSNPN and CDR2 SVGIG (reference sequence). The CDR3 has 13 residues. CDR3 DNA sequence: TGTGCCTGGAGTACGGCAGGCAATCAGCCCCAGCATTTT. Amino acids: CAWSTAGNQPQHF.

The table lists this clone with a few counts. V usage is TRBV19 and J usage is TRBJ2-4, with 7 nucleotides matching TRBD2. From germline, CDR1 is LNHDA and CDR2 SQIVND (reference sequence). V dropped 1 base and J dropped 4; count of bases not matched to a gene: 1. The CDR3 totals 14 residues. The CDR3 loop is CASSIVGGKNIQYF. Here the CDR3 DNA reads TGTGCCAGTAGTATAGTGGGAGGGAAAAACATTCAGTACTTC.

This clone showed up just a few times. This chain links TRBV5-6 with TRBJ1-2; the match to TRBD1 covers 10 bases. Trimming took 1 base from V and 7 from J; bases not matched to a gene: 7. Per the germline V gene, CDR1 is SGHDT and CDR2 is YYEEEE. The CDR3 runs 15 residues. The CDR3 loop is CASSLPDRGQGGYTF. CDR3 coding DNA: TGTGCCAGCAGCTTGCCCGACAGGGGGCAGGGTGGCTACACCTTC.

The rearrangement joins TRBV5-4 to TRBJ2-7, with 8 positions matching TRBD1. CDR1 and CDR2 from the germline V gene are SGHNT and YYREEE (reference sequence). V was pared by 5 bases and J by 4 bases, with 8 bases of the junction left unmatched. This CDR3 contains 14 residues. CDR3 region: CASRIQGEEYEQYF. CDR3 DNA sequence: TGTGCCAGCAGGATACAGGGGGAAGAGTACGAGCAGTACTTC.

This clone has more than one count but fewer than ten. CDR3 sequence (DNA): TGTGCCAGCAGCTTGTTCTCTGGTAGCGGGGGGGCTGGCTATTTT. Encoded protein: CASSLFSGSGGAGYF. This chain connects TRBV5-6 to TRBJ2-3; 11 bases agree with TRBD2. The germline V gene encodes CDR1 SGHDT and CDR2 YYEEEE. V trimming: 1 base; J trimming: 15 bases; junction bases outside the gene matches: 13. CDR3 length: 15 amino acids.

The chain joins TRBV19 to TRBJ2-3; the D is unclear. V gave up 6 bases and J gave up 3 bases, with 13 bases separating them. The CDR3 has 14 amino acids. Germline V gene sequence: CDR1 LNHDA, CDR2 SQIVND (reference sequence). The CDR3 DNA follows: TGTGCCAGTAGCGCTAGTAGCCGAACAGATACGCAGTATTTT. This gives the protein CASSASSRTDTQYF. Complete variable domain (other parts from reference TRBV19 and TRBJ2-3): DGGITQSPKYLFRKEGQNVTLSCEQNLNHDAMYWYRQDPGQGLRLIYYSQIVNDFQKGDIAEGYSVSREKKESFPLTVTSAQKNPTAFYLCASSASSRTDTQYFGPGTRLTVL.

In its sample, this clone was seen a few times. A read error may be the cause here, since a much bigger clone is one base away. The chain couples TRBV10-3 to TRBJ2-5; 7 nucleotides line up with TRBD1. The germline CDR1 and CDR2 sequences are ENHRY and SYGVKD. The CDR3 has 12 amino acids. The V and J ends lost 5 bases and 3 bases, in that order; junction bases with no gene match: 0. The CDR3 here is CAISQGEETQYF. The CDR3 region has the DNA TGTGCCATCAGTCAGGGGGAAGAGACCCAGTACTTC.

This clone came up a few times. The chain recombines TRBV10-1 with TRBJ2-6; D ambiguous. This CDR3 has 13 residues. Germline V gene sequence: CDR1 WNHNN, CDR2 SYGVQD (reference sequence). V was shortened by 3 bases and J by 2 bases, with 2 bases between the two germline ends. This chain's CDR3 is CASSEAGANVLTF. For the CDR3, the DNA is TGCGCCAGCAGTGAAGCTGGGGCCAACGTCCTGACTTTC.

The gene calls are TRBV14 and TRBJ2-2; D unclear. Germline V gene lookup returns CDR1 SGHDN and CDR2 FVKESK. The CDR3 spans 19 residues. The V end lost 1 base, the J end lost 1 base, and 19 bases lay between the germline ends. CDR3 region: CASSQVRNLAGENTGELFF. Here the CDR3 DNA reads TGTGCCAGCAGCCAAGTCCGAAATTTGGCAGGCGAGAACACCGGGGAGCTGTTTTTT.

This chain connects TRBV9 to TRBJ1-1, with TRBD1 as a possible D gene (6 bases). The ends were cut back, 5 bases at V and 8 bases at J, with 7 bases in the middle. This CDR3 is built from 10 residues. CDR1 is SGDLS, CDR2 YYNGEE, per germline. CDR3 region: CASRGHEAFF. The CDR3 DNA reads TGTGCCAGCAGGGGACACGAAGCTTTCTTT.

The rearrangement joins TRBV11-2 to TRBJ2-1; a possible D gene is TRBD1 (5 bases). Germline V gives CDR1 SGHAT, CDR2 FQNNGV. CDR3 length equals 14 residues. Trimming cost V 2 bases and J 5 bases, with 10 bases left between them. Here the CDR3 DNA reads TGTGCCAGCAGCTTATCCAGGGCCGACAATGAGCAGTTCTTC. It yields the protein CASSLSRADNEQFF. The complete variable domain, with remaining parts taken from reference TRBV11-2 and TRBJ2-1, reads EAGVAQSPRYKIIEKRQSVAFWCNPISGHATLYWYQQILGQGPKLLIQFQNNGVVDDSQLPKDRFSAERLKGVDSTLKIQPAKLEDSAVYLCASSLSRADNEQFFGPGTRLTVL.

This clone appeared a few times. CDR3 sequence: CASSVDRSDTEAFF. The CDR3 coding sequence is TGTGCCAGCAGTGTGGACAGGAGCGACACTGAAGCTTTCTTT. The V gene is TRBV6-1, the J gene TRBJ1-1; 7 nucleotides line up with TRBD1. V lost 4 bases and J lost 3; bases outside the gene matches: 5. The CDR3 runs to 14 residues. From germline, CDR1 is MNHNS and CDR2 SASEGT.

This chain joins TRBV2 and TRBJ1-5, with TRBD1 matching over 8 bases. Losses at the gene ends were 6 bases for V and 7 bases for J; bases not matched to a gene: 8. CDR3 length equals 14 residues. Germline V gives CDR1 SNHLY, CDR2 FYNNEI. CDR3 DNA: TGTGCCAGCAGGCTCCAGGGGGCACTCCAGCCCCAGCATTTT. Translation: CASRLQGALQPQHF. The full variable domain, its missing parts supplied by reference TRBV2 and TRBJ1-5, is EPEVTQTPSHQVTQMGQEVILRCVPISNHLYFYWYRQILGQKVEFLVSFYNNEISEKSEIFDDQFSVERPDGSNFTLKIRSTKLEDSAMYFCASRLQGALQPQHFGDGTRLSIL.

This rearrangement joins TRBV2 to TRBJ2-3, with D perhaps matching TRBD2 (6 bases). Per the germline V gene, CDR1 is SNHLY and CDR2 is FYNNEI. Deletions cut 1 base from V and 0 bases from J, with 11 bases between. This CDR3 has 16 amino acids. The CDR3 region has the DNA TGTGCCAGCAGTGAAGGGCTAGGAGGGAGCACAGATACGCAGTATTTT. Translating gives CASSEGLGGSTDTQYF.

The table lists this clone with a few counts. CDR3 region: CASSYSGGNYGYTF. The CDR3 nucleotides read TGTGCCAGCAGTTACTCGGGCGGGAACTATGGCTACACCTTC. The chain combines TRBV6-6 with TRBJ1-2; no clear D. The germline CDR1 and CDR2 sequences are MNHNY and SVGAGI (reference sequence). The CDR3 length is 14 residues. The V gene lost 0 bases and the J gene lost 2 bases, with 7 bases spanning the gap.